A single sample gave rise to the 12 T cell receptor beta chains below, sequenced in a study of blood T cell repertoires in COVID-19. Method: immunoSEQ multiplex PCR; TCRdb's copy keeps in-frame clones and lacks some. This repertoire shows about 100,000 clones, around 90% found once; its top ten account for 4.5% to 6.5%. Sequences were obtained from peripheral blood. Receptors originate from a human donor in a cohort sampled during active COVID-19.

This chain joins TRBV4-2 and TRBJ1-6; the D is unclear. V was shortened by 3 bases and J by 7 bases, with 10 bases between the two germline ends. This CDR3 contains 14 residues. Germline V gives CDR1 LGHNA, CDR2 YNFKEQ. CDR3 nucleotide sequence: TGTGCCAGCAGCCACGACCCAGGAAATTCACCCCTCCACTTT. Its translation is CASSHDPGNSPLHF.

This sequence joins TRBV7-9 and TRBJ1-5; TRBD1 might be the D (5 bases). With 4 bases removed from V and 10 bases from J, the gap between germline ends came to 8 bases. The CDR3 runs 11 residues. The germline CDR1 and CDR2 sequences are SEHNR and FQNEAQ (reference sequence). The CDR3 DNA reads TGTGCCAGCAGCTCTCAGGGTCCCCAGCATTTT. This translates into CASSSQGPQHF.

The table lists this clone with a count of one. The chain employs TRBV19 and TRBJ2-5; no reliable D call. The CDR3 covers 14 residues. Germline V gives CDR1 LNHDA, CDR2 SQIVND (reference sequence). Trimming removed 5 bases from V and 0 bases from J, with 10 bases in between. Written as DNA, the CDR3 is TGTGCCAGTAGTGCGCTCGCGTACCAAGAGACCCAGTACTTC. Translated: CASSALAYQETQYF.

The genes are TRBV6-5 and TRBJ2-7; TRBD1 aligns across 10 bases. Losses at the gene ends were 6 bases for V and 6 bases for J; bases not matched to a gene: 8. Germline V CDR1 and CDR2: MNHEY, SVGAGI. CDR3 size: 14 residues. The DNA of the CDR3 is TGTGCCAGCAGAAGGGACAGGGGAGTTTCCGAGCAGTACTTC. Protein product: CASRRDRGVSEQYF.

The rearrangement links TRBV5-4 to TRBJ2-7, with a possible D match to TRBD1 (8 bases). The germline CDR1 and CDR2 sequences are SGHNT and YYREEE (reference sequence). The CDR3 length is 13 residues. V was cut by 9 bases and J by 4 bases, with 17 bases left in between. In nucleotides, the CDR3 is TGTGCCACAGGGGGCGGGAGTAAGTACGAGCAGTACTTC. Its protein is CATGGGSKYEQYF.

The V call is TRBV28, the J call TRBJ1-1, with TRBD1 matching 9 bases. The germline V gene has CDR1 MDHEN and CDR2 SYDVKM. The CDR3 covers 15 residues. V was pared by 1 base and J by 4 bases, with 4 bases of the junction left unmatched. CDR3 bases: TGTGCCAGCAGTTTATTCGGGACAGGGCTCACTGAAGCTTTCTTT. It yields the protein CASSLFGTGLTEAFF.

J is TRBJ1-1 and V is TRBV11-1; D not resolved. Between the trimmed V and J ends, which lost 6 bases and 8 bases, there was a span of 10 bases. Germline CDR1 is SGHAT and CDR2 is FQDESV (reference sequence). The CDR3 is made up of 11 amino acids. The CDR3 here is CASREGAEAFF. The DNA for the CDR3 is TGTGCCAGCAGGGAGGGAGCCGAAGCTTTCTTT.

V gene TRBV6-5 combines with J gene TRBJ1-2; 9 bases map to TRBD1. CDR3 length equals 15 residues. The germline V gene has CDR1 MNHEY and CDR2 SVGAGI. The V gene end was trimmed by 5 bases and the J gene end by 5 bases; junction bases not matched to a gene: 9. The CDR3 sequence is CASSPAPQGAYGYTF. The CDR3 bases are TGTGCCAGCAGTCCGGCTCCACAGGGGGCTTATGGCTACACCTTC.

The chain carries TRBV5-4 and TRBJ2-1; 8 nucleotides agree with TRBD1. The length of the CDR3 is 15 residues. Germline values: CDR1 SGHNT, CDR2 YYREEE (reference sequence). Germline trimming cut 3 bases from V and 10 bases from J; bases unmatched to any gene: 12. The CDR3 DNA follows: TGTGCCAGCAGCTCGCCAGACAGGGGCCTCGGAGAGCAGTTCTTC. Translated: CASSSPDRGLGEQFF.

The V gene is TRBV5-1, the J gene TRBJ2-3, with TRBD2 identical over 10 bases. The CDR3 sequence is 15 residues long. Germline loops: CDR1 SGHRS, CDR2 YFSETQ. The J segment lost 4 bases and the V segment lost 7 bases, leaving 9 bases of the junction unmatched. CDR3 region: CASEPAGGPSDTQYF. In DNA form, the CDR3 reads TGCGCCAGCGAACCAGCGGGAGGGCCGTCAGATACGCAGTATTTT.

This chain joins TRBV3-1 (or the pseudogene TRBV3-2) and TRBJ2-1, with 8 bases fitting TRBD2. The CDR3 consists of 15 residues. Unmatched junction bases numbered 1, after V lost 1 base and J lost 2 bases. Germline CDR1 reads LGHDT; CDR2 reads YNNKEL (reference sequence). CDR3 bases: TGTGCCAGCAGCCAAGGACTAGCGACCTACAATGAGCAGTTCTTC. Translating it yields CASSQGLATYNEQFF.

The chain links TRBV28 to TRBJ1-2; 12 bases agree with TRBD1. Per germline, CDR1 MDHEN and CDR2 SYDVKM. V trimming: 7 bases; J trimming: 7 bases; junction bases outside the gene matches: 10. The CDR3 runs to 15 residues. CDR3 loop: CASKKPGQGATGYTF. The CDR3 DNA reads as TGTGCCAGCAAGAAACCGGGACAGGGGGCAACTGGCTACACCTTC.